This T cell receptor beta chain appears in the sequencing data of a study of cytomegalovirus exposure and HLA in healthy donors. V lost 0 bases to trimming and J lost 5 bases; unmatched junction nucleotides: 4. The germline gives CDR1 SGHTA, CDR2 FQGNSA. This CDR3 is built from 15 residues. Produced via immunoSEQ multiplex PCR; TCRdb's table is partial and in-frame only. The sample shows a few hundred thousand clones, 80% to 95% of them seen only once. This clonotype was sampled from a woman aged 25 to 39 in good health and CMV-seronegative. Sequenced material: PBMCs. V is TRBV7-2 and J is TRBJ2-5; 9 bases map to TRBD2. CDR3 coding DNA: TGTGCCAGCAGCTTAGCGGGACTAGCTGGCGAGACCCAGTACTTC. Encoded protein: CASSLAGLAGETQYF.